Sequencing of this T cell receptor (beta chain) was carried out in a study of blood T cell repertoires in COVID-19 (TCRdb year 2020). In the study overall: Samples covering the acute and convalescent phases of COVID-19 were provided by collaborators in the United States, Italy and Spain. The material from the prospective study consisted of cDNA or gDNA derived from T cells, B-cell-depleted T cells, or PBMCs. Deeply sampled blood TCRbeta repertoires from subjects exposed to, actively infected with, or recovered from COVID-19 were included in the dataset. The repertoires were released in a freely available public database meant as a resource for research on the immune response to SARS-CoV-2. The samples were drawn from two sources: the first 160 participants of the ongoing ImmuneRACE study, and approximately 1,300 subjects contributed by 6 global collaborators. The sample metadata nearly always contained a de-identified subject ID, COVID-19 status, age in years and sex. HLA class I and class II types, where available, came from metadata supplied by the sample provider rather than from assay-based typing.

The immunoSEQ Assay, a bias-controlled multiplex PCR, was used to amplify TCRbeta CDR3 regions from genomic DNA. Under the source paper's analysis protocol: Within the assay, amplification of reference gene primers was used to estimate how many nucleated cells each sample contained. To quantify the absolute abundance of each unique TCRbeta CDR3 rearrangement, sequence reads were collapsed and filtered. For each sample, productive Simpson clonality was calculated as the square root of Simpson's diversity index over productive rearrangements. The source is immuneACCESS, and TCRdb retained only in-frame sequences with V and J called. Part of the clones is not carried over; for the studies checked, unresolved V genes explain less than half of this, and the remainder is unexplained. That table supplies the V and J calls and clone size; D and trimming were determined from the DNA. This sample lists 200,000 to 250,000 clones; 85% to 90% were detected once. The biggest ten clones account for about 2.2% of the sample.

Whole blood was collected in K2EDTA tubes by collaborating institutions according to the institutions' own protocols. For TCRbeta analysis, collaborator samples were shipped as frozen whole blood, as isolated PBMCs, or as DNA extracted from either sample type. Study-wide conclusions, independent of this receptor: The quantity of clinical and demographic metadata differed by source and by participant and was supplied without curation.

Via the germline V gene, CDR1 is SQVTM and CDR2 ANQGSEA. For this chain, trimming is 6 bases at the V end and 1 base at the J end, and the number of junction bases without a gene match is 6. There are 15 amino acids in the CDR3, from cysteine to phenylalanine inclusive. Just the 45-base CDR3 DNA is kept, in frame starting at base 1. Regarding this clone: Its antigen specificity is not known. No quality values exist for individual bases; no much larger clone is one base distant.

The receptor was isolated from a woman between 45 and 60 years old with acute or convalescent COVID-19. The V gene is TRBV29-1 and the J gene is TRBJ2-1; 10 central nucleotides agree with TRBD2. The sequencing sample was made of peripheral blood. The nucleotide sequence is given as TGCAGCGTGCACAAGCGGGGGGGGTCCTACAATGAGCAGTTCTTC. Its protein reads: CSVHKRGGSYNEQFF.